The 23 T cell receptor beta chains in this list originate from one sample, sequenced in a study of Tregs in tolerant kidney transplant recipients. Profiled with immunoSEQ multiplex PCR; TCRdb holds only in-frame clones, not every one. The data contain 240,000 or so clones, approximately 83% of them singletons. The sequencing input was CD4+ T cells from blood. The receptors come from a human donor in good health.

V usage is TRBV5-5 and J usage is TRBJ2-2; tentatively, D is TRBD1 (6 bases). CDR1 and CDR2 from the germline V gene are SGHKS and YYEKEE (reference sequence). CDR3 length: 15 residues. Deletions cut 1 base from V and 5 bases from J, with 12 bases between. The CDR3 DNA reads as TGTGCCAGCAGCTTGAATTCAAGGGGGACCGGGGAGCTGTTTTTT. Protein product: CASSLNSRGTGELFF.

The chain uses TRBV9 and TRBJ2-6; tentatively, D is TRBD2 (5 bases). Trimming shortened V by 1 base and J by 0 bases, and 11 bases separated the two germline ends. Germline values: CDR1 SGDLS, CDR2 YYNGEE. The CDR3 has 17 residues. CDR3 residues: CASSVKAAGSGANVLTF. CDR3 coding DNA: TGTGCCAGCAGCGTAAAAGCGGCTGGCTCTGGGGCCAACGTCCTGACTTTC.

The gene calls are TRBV2 and TRBJ1-2; a weak D match, TRBD1 (6 bases). Trimming took off 5 bases at V and 2 bases at J, with 15 bases between the two ends. CDR1 is SNHLY, CDR2 FYNNEI, per germline. CDR3 length: 15 amino acids. The CDR3 spells CASSYDRFVNYGYTF. The CDR3 DNA reads TGTGCCAGCAGTTACGACAGGTTCGTCAACTATGGCTACACCTTC.

V and J are TRBV18 and TRBJ1-1; TRBD1 aligns across 8 bases. V was pared by 3 bases and J by 8 bases, with 5 bases of the junction left unmatched. Germline V gene lookup returns CDR1 KGHSH and CDR2 LQKENI. CDR3 length: 13 amino acids. For the CDR3, the DNA is TGTGCCAGCTCACCCGACAGGGGAGGGGAAGCTTTCTTT. Protein sequence: CASSPDRGGEAFF. Full variable domain (missing parts from reference TRBV18 and TRBJ1-1): NAGVMQNPRHLVRRRGQEARLRCSPMKGHSHVYWYRQLPEEGLKFMVYLQKENIIDESGMPKERFSAEFPKEGPSILRIQQVVRGDSAAYFCASSPDRGGEAFFGQGTRLTVV.

A single count supports this clone. The chain combines TRBV5-1 with TRBJ2-7, with 12 bases aligning to TRBD2. V lost 0 bases, J lost 6 bases, and 7 bases stayed unmatched. The CDR3 contains 16 residues. The germline V gene encodes CDR1 SGHRS and CDR2 YFSETQ. CDR3 coding DNA: TGCGCCAGCAGCTTGGTTGCCTGGACTAGCGGGACCGAGCAGTACTTC. It encodes CASSLVAWTSGTEQYF.

CDR3 DNA sequence: TGTGCCAGCAGCCGGGGACAGCAAGAGACCCAGTACTTC. This translates into CASSRGQQETQYF. The rearrangement links TRBV7-3 to TRBJ2-5, with 7 nucleotides matching TRBD1. V was clipped by 5 bases and J by 2 bases; unmatched bases: 2. Germline V lookup: CDR1 SGHTA, CDR2 FQGTGA. This CDR3 spans 13 amino acids.

This chain uses TRBV12-5 with TRBJ2-6, with D tentatively TRBD2 (6 bases). Germline CDR1 is LGHNT and CDR2 is FRNRAP. This CDR3 is 14 amino acids long. Trimming stripped 6 bases from V and 9 bases from J, with 15 bases between. The CDR3 coding sequence is TGTGCTAGTGGCCCAGGCGGGGAAGTCAACGTCCTGACTTTC. It translates to CASGPGGEVNVLTF.

The chain has TRBV5-5 and TRBJ1-2; D gene uncertain. Germline values: CDR1 SGHKS, CDR2 YYEKEE (reference sequence). There are 13 residues in the CDR3. V was shortened by 2 bases and J by 4 bases, with 9 bases between the two germline ends. The CDR3 here is CASSLGHLYGYTF. The CDR3 coding sequence is TGTGCCAGCAGCTTAGGGCACCTCTATGGCTACACCTTC.

The J gene is TRBJ2-3, the V gene TRBV5-6; D is uncertain. CDR1 and CDR2 (germline): SGHDT, YYEEEE. V shed 1 base and J shed 3 bases, with 18 bases lying between them. There are 17 residues in the CDR3. DNA of the CDR3: TGTGCCAGCAGCTTGATTAGTAGTAGCCTACGGACAGATACGCAGTATTTT. Amino acids: CASSLISSSLRTDTQYF.

This chain uses TRBV7-6 with TRBJ2-7; 13 bases are a match to TRBD2. CDR3 length: 15 amino acids. V was clipped by 5 bases and J by 2 bases; unmatched bases: 3. CDR1 and CDR2 from the germline V gene are SGHVS and FNYEAQ. CDR3 loop: CASSATSGRAYEQYF. The CDR3 region has the DNA TGTGCCAGCAGCGCAACTAGCGGGAGGGCCTACGAGCAGTACTTC.

The chain is built from TRBV5-1 and TRBJ2-7; D call uncertain. Deletions cut 4 bases from V and 4 bases from J, with 12 bases between. Germline V CDR1 and CDR2: SGHRS, YFSETQ. The CDR3 covers 13 residues. Written as DNA, the CDR3 is TGCGCCAGCAGCCCTGGTCCGGCTTACGAGCAGTACTTC. The encoded protein is CASSPGPAYEQYF.

The rearrangement uses TRBV18 and TRBJ1-1, with D possibly matching TRBD1 (6 bases). There are 16 residues in the CDR3. Germline lookup yields CDR1 KGHSH and CDR2 LQKENI. V was pared by 1 base and J by 4 bases, with 16 bases between. DNA for the CDR3: TGTGCCAGCTCACCACGGGGCATGACAGGACCCACTGAAGCTTTCTTT. This codes for CASSPRGMTGPTEAFF.

The sample holds one count of this clone. V usage is TRBV7-9 and J usage is TRBJ2-5; 13 bases are a match to TRBD2. The trim removed 2 bases at V and 0 bases at J, leaving 9 bases unmatched. Germline CDR1 is SEHNR and CDR2 is FQNEAQ (reference sequence). This CDR3 spans 19 amino acids. Written as DNA, the CDR3 is TGTGCCAGCAGCTTATGGATAACTAGCGGGGGGGCCTACCAAGAGACCCAGTACTTC. Translation: CASSLWITSGGAYQETQYF.

The chain combines TRBV5-8 with TRBJ2-4; 8 bases line up with TRBD1. The germline gives CDR1 SGHTS, CDR2 YDEGEE. The CDR3 contains 13 residues. The ends lost 7 bases at V and 7 bases at J; junction bases unmatched: 7. CDR3 residues: CASPRQGANIQYF. CDR3 nucleotides: TGTGCCAGCCCGCGGCAGGGGGCCAACATTCAGTACTTC.

The chain links TRBV5-1 to TRBJ2-1; TRBD2 agrees at 10 bases. The CDR3 covers 13 residues. Germline CDR1 and CDR2: SGHRS and YFSETQ. The V and J ends lost 4 bases and 13 bases, in that order; junction bases with no gene match: 8. CDR3 nucleotide sequence: TGCGCCAGCAGCCCGGAGGGACTAGCGCGCCAGTTCTTC. Its protein product is CASSPEGLARQFF.

The J gene is TRBJ2-7, the V gene TRBV5-1; 8 bases agree with TRBD2. V trimming: 4 bases; J trimming: 1 base; junction bases outside the gene matches: 7. The CDR3 contains 15 residues. Germline V gene sequence: CDR1 SGHRS, CDR2 YFSETQ. The CDR3 is CASSLLRGGSYEQYF. For the CDR3, the DNA is TGCGCCAGCAGCCTCCTACGGGGGGGTTCCTACGAGCAGTACTTC. Variable domain in full (rest from reference TRBV5-1 and TRBJ2-7): KAGVTQTPRYLIKTRGQQVTLSCSPISGHRSVSWYQQTPGQGLQFLFEYFSETQRNKGNFPGRFSGRQFSNSRSEMNVSTLELGDSALYLCASSLLRGGSYEQYFGPGTRLTVT.

The genes are TRBV5-1 and TRBJ1-4, with 10 nucleotides matching TRBD1. J was trimmed by 6 bases and V by 4 bases; bases with no gene match: 9. The germline V gene has CDR1 SGHRS and CDR2 YFSETQ. CDR3 length: 16 amino acids. CDR3 sequence: CASSPGDGTGDEKLFF. The CDR3 DNA follows: TGCGCCAGCAGCCCGGGAGACGGGACAGGGGATGAAAAACTGTTTTTT.

The chain couples TRBV30 to TRBJ2-1; D perhaps matches TRBD2 (6 bases). V was pared by 8 bases and J by 6 bases, with 17 bases between. The CDR3 runs to 13 residues. Per the germline V gene, CDR1 is GTSNPN and CDR2 is SVGIG (reference sequence). The CDR3 spells CAPEAGRGNEQFF. For the CDR3, the DNA is TGTGCCCCCGAAGCGGGCCGAGGCAATGAGCAGTTCTTC.

The chain is built from TRBV19 and TRBJ1-5; a possible D gene is TRBD1 (5 bases). Germline CDR1 and CDR2: LNHDA and SQIVND (reference sequence). CDR3 length: 13 amino acids. Trimming removed 4 bases at V and 5 bases at J, with 9 bases between. The CDR3 loop reads CASSTGRDQPQHF. The CDR3 bases are TGTGCCAGTAGTACAGGGCGCGATCAGCCCCAGCATTTT.

V and J are TRBV7-2 and TRBJ2-3, with TRBD2 identical over 8 bases. CDR1 is SGHTA and CDR2 is FQGNSA in the germline V gene. Trimming cost V 3 bases and J 3 bases; bases outside gene matches: 8. The CDR3 consists of 16 residues. The CDR3 loop is CASSFTSGLGTDTQYF. DNA for the CDR3: TGTGCCAGCAGCTTCACGTCGGGACTAGGTACAGATACGCAGTATTTT.

The chain recombines TRBV9 with TRBJ1-3, with D unclear. The CDR3 length is 13 residues. V lost 2 bases to trimming and J lost 0 bases, with 3 bases between them. Germline V lookup: CDR1 SGDLS, CDR2 YYNGEE. The CDR3 region has the DNA TGTGCCAGCAGCGTGTTCTCTGGAAACACCATATATTTT. The encoded protein is CASSVFSGNTIYF.

This clone came up a few times. The rearrangement uses TRBV19 and TRBJ1-3, with a tentative D call TRBD1 (6 bases). Germline loops: CDR1 LNHDA, CDR2 SQIVND (reference sequence). V dropped 8 bases and J dropped 9 bases, with 11 bases sitting between them. This CDR3 is 11 amino acids long. The CDR3, as DNA: TGTGCCAGTCAGCGGGGGGCCACCATATATTTT. It codes for CASQRGATIYF. Looking up the rest from reference TRBV19 and TRBJ1-3 gives the full variable domain: DGGITQSPKYLFRKEGQNVTLSCEQNLNHDAMYWYRQDPGQGLRLIYYSQIVNDFQKGDIAEGYSVSREKKESFPLTVTSAQKNPTAFYLCASQRGATIYFGEGSWLTVV.

The rearrangement links TRBV5-4 to TRBJ2-5; the D gene is possibly TRBD1 (6 bases). The germline V gene has CDR1 SGHNT and CDR2 YYREEE (reference sequence). The CDR3 runs to 15 residues. V lost 4 bases and J 2 bases, leaving 15 bases between the germline ends. The DNA of the CDR3 is TGTGCCAGCAGCCCGAGCCCGGACAGACAAGAGACCCAGTACTTC. It is translated as CASSPSPDRQETQYF. Full variable domain (missing parts from reference TRBV5-4 and TRBJ2-5): ETGVTQSPTHLIKTRGQQVTLRCSSQSGHNTVSWYQQALGQGPQFIFQYYREEENGRGNFPPRFSGLQFPNYSSELNVNALELDDSALYLCASSPSPDRQETQYFGPGTRLLVL.